This TCR beta chain was profiled in a study of blood T cell repertoires in COVID-19. Study details: From the United States, Italy and Spain came samples of acute and convalescent COVID-19.

The protocol was immunoSEQ multiplex PCR, while the TCRdb copy is restricted to in-frame clones and leaves out a portion. Of a few hundred thousand clones in the sample, around nine tenths were seen once. This CDR3 has 15 residues. The junction had 8 bases not matched to a gene; V was cut back by 3 bases and J by 6 bases. Germline values: CDR1 LGHDT, CDR2 YNNKEL (reference sequence). The chain has TRBV3-1 (or the pseudogene TRBV3-2) and TRBJ1-2, with 9 bases lining up with TRBD1. The clonotype was recovered from a man between 60 and 70 years old who had recovered from COVID-19. The sequenced material came from peripheral blood. For the CDR3, the DNA is TGTGCCAGCAGCCAGCTGGCCCGGGACAGGGATGGCTACACCTTC. The encoded protein is CASSQLARDRDGYTF.